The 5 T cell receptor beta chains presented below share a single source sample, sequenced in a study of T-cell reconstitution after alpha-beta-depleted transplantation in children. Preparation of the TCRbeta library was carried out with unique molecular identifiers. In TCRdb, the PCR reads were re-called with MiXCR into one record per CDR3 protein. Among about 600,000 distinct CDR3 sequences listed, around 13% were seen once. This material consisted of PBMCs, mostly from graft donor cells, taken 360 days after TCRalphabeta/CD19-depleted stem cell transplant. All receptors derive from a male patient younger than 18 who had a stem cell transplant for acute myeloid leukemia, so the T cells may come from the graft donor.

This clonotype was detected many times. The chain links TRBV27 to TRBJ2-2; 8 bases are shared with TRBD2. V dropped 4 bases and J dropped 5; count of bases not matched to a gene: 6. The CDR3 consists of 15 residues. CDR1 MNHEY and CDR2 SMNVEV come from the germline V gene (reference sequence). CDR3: CASSSHSGKTGELFF. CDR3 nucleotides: TGTGCCAGCAGTTCCCATAGCGGGAAGACCGGGGAGCTGTTTTTT.

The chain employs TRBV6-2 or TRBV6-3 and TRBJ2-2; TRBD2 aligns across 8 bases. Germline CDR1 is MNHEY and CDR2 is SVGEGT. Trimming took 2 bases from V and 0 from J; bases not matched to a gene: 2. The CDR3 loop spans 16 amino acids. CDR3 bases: TGTGCCAGCAGTTACGGCGGGAGGTCGAACACCGGGGAGCTGTTTTTT. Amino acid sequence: CASSYGGRSNTGELFF.

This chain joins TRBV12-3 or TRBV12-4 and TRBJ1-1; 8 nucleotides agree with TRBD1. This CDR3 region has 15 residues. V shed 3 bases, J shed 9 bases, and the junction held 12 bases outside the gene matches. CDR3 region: CASSFGGAGGPQAFF. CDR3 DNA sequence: TGTGCCAGCAGTTTTGGGGGGGCAGGGGGCCCTCAAGCTTTCTTT.

CDR3 protein: CASQGYGANVLTF. The CDR3 DNA reads as TGCGCCAGCCAGGGGTACGGGGCCAACGTCCTGACTTTC. The chain combines TRBV5-1 with TRBJ2-6, with D tentatively TRBD1 (6 bases). The germline V gene encodes CDR1 SGHRS and CDR2 YFSETQ. The CDR3 totals 13 residues. V was clipped by 7 bases and J by 4 bases, with 9 bases between them.

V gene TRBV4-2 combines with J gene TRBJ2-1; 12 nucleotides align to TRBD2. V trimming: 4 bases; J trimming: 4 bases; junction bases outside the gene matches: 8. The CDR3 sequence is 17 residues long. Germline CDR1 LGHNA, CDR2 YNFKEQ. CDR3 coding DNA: TGTGCCAGCAGCCTTTCTAGCGGGAGGGTTCTTTACAATGAGCAGTTCTTC. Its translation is CASSLSSGRVLYNEQFF.